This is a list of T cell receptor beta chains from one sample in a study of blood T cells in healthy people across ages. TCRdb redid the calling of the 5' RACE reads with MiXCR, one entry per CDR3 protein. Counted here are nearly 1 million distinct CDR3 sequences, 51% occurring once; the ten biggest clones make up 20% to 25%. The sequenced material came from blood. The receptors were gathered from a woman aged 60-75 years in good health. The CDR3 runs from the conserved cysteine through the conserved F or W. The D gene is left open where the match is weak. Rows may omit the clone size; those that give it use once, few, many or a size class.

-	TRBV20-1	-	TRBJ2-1	CSALYSRYNEQFF	TGCAGTGCTCTGTACTCCCGCTACAATGAGCAGTTCTTC
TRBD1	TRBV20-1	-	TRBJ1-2	CSVAAGGRDGYTF	TGCAGTGTGGCGGCAGGGGGCCGGGATGGCTACACCTTC
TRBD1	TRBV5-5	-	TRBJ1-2	CASSLTGGSGYTF	TGTGCCAGCAGCCTCACAGGGGGCAGTGGCTACACCTTC
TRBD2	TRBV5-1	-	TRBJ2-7	CASSEASGRLYNEQYF	TGCGCCAGCAGCGAGGCTAGCGGGAGACTTTACAATGAGCAGTACTTC
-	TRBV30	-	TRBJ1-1	CAWIGERRAFF	TGTGCCTGGATTGGGGAGAGGAGAGCTTTCTTT
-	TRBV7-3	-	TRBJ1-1	CASSSDGVTEAFF	TGTGCCAGCAGCTCTGATGGGGTCACTGAAGCTTTCTTT
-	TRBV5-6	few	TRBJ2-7	CASSKITSGMSSYEQYF	TGTGCCAGCAGCAAAATAACAAGCGGTATGAGCTCCTACGAGCAGTACTTC
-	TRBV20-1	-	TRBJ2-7	CSASRPGSSYNEQYF	TGCAGTGCTAGTCGTCCGGGCAGCTCCTACAATGAGCAGTACTTC
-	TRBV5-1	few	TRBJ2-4	CASSLEGSQSGEQYF	TGCGCCAGCAGCTTGGAAGGTTCCCAATCGGGGGAGCAGTACTTC
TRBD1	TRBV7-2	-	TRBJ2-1	CASSLGGQASSYNEQFF	TGTGCCAGCAGCTTAGGGGGACAGGCAAGCTCCTACAATGAGCAGTTCTTC
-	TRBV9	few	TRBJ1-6	CASSGRVDNSPLHF	TGTGCCAGCAGCGGGCGGGTAGATAATTCACCCCTCCACTTT
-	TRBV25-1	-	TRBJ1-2	CAGSEYTNYGYTF	TGTGCCGGCAGTGAATACACTAACTATGGCTACACCTTC
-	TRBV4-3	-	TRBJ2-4	CASSQVVVREFVHDIQYF	TGCGCCAGCAGCCAAGTTGTTGTCAGGGAGTTTGTTCATGACATTCAGTACTTC
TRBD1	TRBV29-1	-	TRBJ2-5	CSVGDRAGETQYF	TGCAGCGTTGGGGACAGGGCTGGGGAGACCCAGTACTTC
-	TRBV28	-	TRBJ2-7	CASLIRTGPYEQYF	TGTGCCAGCCTCATACGAACAGGGCCCTACGAGCAGTACTTC
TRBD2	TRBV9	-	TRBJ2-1	CASSVERDSYNEQFF	TGTGCCAGCAGCGTAGAGCGGGACTCCTACAATGAGCAGTTCTTC
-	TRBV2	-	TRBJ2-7	CASIRDGNSYEQYF	TGTGCCAGCATCCGGGACGGAAATTCCTACGAGCAGTACTTC
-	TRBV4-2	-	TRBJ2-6	CASSQEGFWWEPNSGANVLTF	TGTGCCAGCAGCCAAGAGGGTTTTTGGTGGGAACCCAACTCTGGGGCCAACGTCCTGACTTTC
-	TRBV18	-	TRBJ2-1	CASSPPLPGNEQFF	TGTGCCAGCTCACCACCCCTGCCCGGCAATGAGCAGTTCTTC
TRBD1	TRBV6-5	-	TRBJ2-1	CASSTATGAYNEQFF	TGTGCCAGCAGTACTGCGACAGGGGCGTACAATGAGCAGTTCTTC
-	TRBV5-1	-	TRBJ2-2	CASSFGAGELFF	TGCGCCAGCAGCTTTGGGGCCGGGGAGCTGTTTTTT
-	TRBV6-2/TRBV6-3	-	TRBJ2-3	CASSFNWSPDTQYF	TGTGCCAGCAGCTTTAATTGGAGTCCAGATACGCAGTATTTT